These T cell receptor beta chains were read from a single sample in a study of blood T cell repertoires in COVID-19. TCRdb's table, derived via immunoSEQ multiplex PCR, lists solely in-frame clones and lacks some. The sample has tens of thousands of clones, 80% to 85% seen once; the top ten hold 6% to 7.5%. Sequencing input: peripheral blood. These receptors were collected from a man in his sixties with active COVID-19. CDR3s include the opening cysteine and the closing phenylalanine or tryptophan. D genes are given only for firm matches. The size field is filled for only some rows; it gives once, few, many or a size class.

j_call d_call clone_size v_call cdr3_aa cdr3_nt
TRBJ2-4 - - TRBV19 CASSVDGTKNIQYF TGTGCCAGTAGTGTTGACGGGACTAAAAACATTCAGTACTTC
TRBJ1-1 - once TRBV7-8 CASSLRQGEAFF TGTGCCAGCAGCCTCCGGCAGGGTGAAGCTTTCTTT
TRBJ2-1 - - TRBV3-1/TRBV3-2 CASSERNEQFF TGTGCCAGCAGCGAGCGAAATGAGCAGTTCTTC
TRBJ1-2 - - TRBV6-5 CASSYYTGNYGYTF TGTGCCAGCAGTTACTATACAGGAAACTATGGCTACACCTTC
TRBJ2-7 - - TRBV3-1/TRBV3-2 CASSQSYEQYF TGTGCCAGCAGCCAATCTTACGAGCAGTACTTC
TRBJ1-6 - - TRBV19 CASSIKAGESPLHF TGTGCCAGTAGTATCAAAGCAGGGGAATCACCCCTCCACTTT
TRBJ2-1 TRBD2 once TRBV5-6 CASSFWSGGPAYNEQFF TGTGCCAGCAGCTTTTGGTCGGGAGGGCCAGCCTACAATGAGCAGTTCTTC
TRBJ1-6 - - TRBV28 CATAGVTLHF TGTGCCACGGCAGGGGTGACCCTCCACTTT
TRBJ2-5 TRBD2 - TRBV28 CASSLYGLWGLAGGARETQYF TGTGCCAGCAGTTTATATGGGTTATGGGGACTCGCGGGGGGGGCGCGCGAGACCCAGTACTTC
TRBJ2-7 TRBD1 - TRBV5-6 CASSPYPGQGSYEQYF TGTGCCAGCAGCCCGTACCCGGGACAGGGATCCTACGAGCAGTACTTC
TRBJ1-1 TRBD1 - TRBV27 CASSLQGAKGEAFF TGTGCCAGCAGTTTACAGGGGGCAAAGGGCGAAGCTTTCTTT
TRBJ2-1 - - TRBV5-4 CASSQGGRSTSEQFF TGTGCCAGCTCCCAGGGGGGACGGTCGACGAGTGAGCAGTTCTTC
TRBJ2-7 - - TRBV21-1 CASSKERRDSPYEQYF TGTGCCAGCAGCAAAGAAAGGAGGGACAGCCCCTACGAGCAGTACTTC
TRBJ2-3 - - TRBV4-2 CASSQDQMTWRRTDTQYF TGTGCCAGCAGCCAAGATCAGATGACATGGAGGAGAACAGATACGCAGTATTTT
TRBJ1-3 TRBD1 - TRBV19 CASSISYRGLDGNTIYF TGTGCCAGTAGTATTTCGTACAGGGGGCTAGATGGAAACACCATATATTTT
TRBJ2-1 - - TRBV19 CASSPDSSYNEQFF TGTGCCAGTAGTCCGGACAGCTCCTACAATGAGCAGTTCTTC
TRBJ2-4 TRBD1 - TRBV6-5 CASSYSRGRKNIQYF TGTGCCAGCAGTTACTCAAGGGGGCGCAAAAACATTCAGTACTTC
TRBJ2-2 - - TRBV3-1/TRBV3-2 CASSLLLSVPGELFF TGTGCCAGCAGCCTCCTCTTATCGGTCCCCGGGGAGCTGTTTTTT
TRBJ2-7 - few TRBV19 CASSTGNRVSGEQYF TGTGCCAGTAGCACGGGGAACAGGGTGAGCGGCGAGCAGTACTTC
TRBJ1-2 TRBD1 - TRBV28 CASSRTGGSYGYTF TGTGCCAGCAGCAGGACAGGGGGAAGTTATGGCTACACCTTC